This T cell receptor (beta chain) emerged from a study of blood T cells in healthy people across ages. Study-wide findings and caveats: Diversity figures based on one million T cells were deemed too low.

Total RNA extraction produced at least 5 micrograms (per sample) for the study. With a J-beta primer mix and a sample-barcoded 5' primer, a second PCR ran roughly 7 to 11 cycles. The yield of each sample was at least 3 million CDR3-containing paired-end reads. TCRdb redid the calling of the 5' RACE reads with MiXCR, one entry per CDR3 protein. The sample lists 550,000 to 750,000 distinct CDR3 sequences, roughly 20% occurring once. Concerning this clonotype: The target antigen is unknown.

This CDR3 contains 17 residues. CDR1 SGHTA and CDR2 FQGNSA come from the germline V gene. Trimming pared 1 base from V and 1 base from J, leaving 15 bases between. The receptor comes from a man aged 65 to 85 in good health. This chain uses TRBV7-2 with TRBJ2-3; D perhaps matches TRBD2 (6 bases). The sequencing input was blood. Here the CDR3 reads CASSLGPLGGGTDTQYF. As DNA, the CDR3 is TGTGCCAGCAGCTTAGGCCCTCTCGGAGGGGGCACAGATACGCAGTATTTT.